This T cell receptor beta chain was identified during a study of beta chain features in type 1 diabetes. At the level of the study: Patients and healthy donors were similar in age, gender and cell yields. The study's findings and limits: A closer apparent resemblance between naive, central memory and Treg TCRB repertoires was seen in patients than in healthy donors. When cDNA is sequenced, cells with high TCR expression could be over-represented.

As every portion of the isolated RNA was reverse transcribed, the sequencing read expressed TCRB transcripts. Libraries were prepared by immunoSEQ multiplex PCR; TCRdb keeps only in-frame clonotypes and omits some of them. Of around 450,000 clones listed, over 9.5% are singletons. This clone was counted between two and nine times. The antigen is undetermined. Without exception, sorted populations had purity beyond 95%. CDR3 length: 15 residues. Germline lookup yields CDR1 SGHNT and CDR2 YYREEE (reference sequence). V was trimmed by 1 base and J by 5 bases, leaving 15 bases between them. The sequence was collected from a woman in her late teens or twenties in good health. Sample: naive CD4+ T cells from blood. The chain has TRBV5-4 and TRBJ2-5; D not resolved. CDR3: CASSLSLGNRETQYF. DNA for the CDR3: TGTGCCAGCAGCTTGAGTCTGGGGAATAGGGAGACCCAGTACTTC.